The T cell receptor beta chain described here comes from a study of cytomegalovirus exposure and HLA in healthy donors. With respect to this clone: What it binds is not known.

V lost 4 bases to trimming and J lost 12 bases, with 20 bases between them. Germline assignment: CDR1 SGHTS and CDR2 YDEGEE. This CDR3 comprises 14 residues. Broader study findings: Most CMV-associated TCR beta chains were later found to appear HLA-restricted.

Vbeta (60) and Jbeta (13) primers were used in the PCR. Using immunoSEQ multiplex PCR, the repertoire was profiled, and TCRdb retains in-frame clones only, with some absent. The sample holds 95,000 to 150,000 clones, approximately 80% seen once. The material sequenced was PBMCs. The clonotype was recovered from a woman in her forties in good health and CMV-seronegative. This rearrangement joins TRBV5-8 to TRBJ2-1; possibly TRBD1 for D (6 bases). CDR3 in amino acids: CASSPGVRNERQFF. The CDR3, as DNA: TGTGCCAGCAGCCCAGGGGTGAGGAATGAGCGGCAGTTCTTC.